The present T cell receptor beta chain was sequenced within a study of human T cells and chemical hapten exposure. Documented time point: patch test 2, 6 weeks after DPC sensitization. Treatment indicated: therapeutic diphenylcyclopropenone sensitization with weekly scalp DPC. TCRdb analysed the RACE reads with MiXCR anew, one entry per CDR3 protein. The sample has about 50,000 distinct CDR3 sequences; 8.5% to 10% are singletons. Trimming took off 1 base at V and 6 bases at J, with 16 bases between the two ends. The germline CDR1 and CDR2 sequences are DFQATT and SNEGSKA (reference sequence). The CDR3 is 15 residues long.

This chain links TRBV20-1 with TRBJ1-5, with D possibly matching TRBD1 (6 bases). The material was whole blood, obtained in connection with sensitization to the hapten diphenylcyclopropenone (DPC). The TCR comes from a woman aged 50 to 60 with alopecia areata. Some clones in this sample may be carry-over from other donors' samples. DNA of the CDR3: TGCAGTGCTAGAGTAAGGGCAGGGGCTAGTCAGCCCCAGCATTTT. Translation gives CSARVRAGASQPQHF.